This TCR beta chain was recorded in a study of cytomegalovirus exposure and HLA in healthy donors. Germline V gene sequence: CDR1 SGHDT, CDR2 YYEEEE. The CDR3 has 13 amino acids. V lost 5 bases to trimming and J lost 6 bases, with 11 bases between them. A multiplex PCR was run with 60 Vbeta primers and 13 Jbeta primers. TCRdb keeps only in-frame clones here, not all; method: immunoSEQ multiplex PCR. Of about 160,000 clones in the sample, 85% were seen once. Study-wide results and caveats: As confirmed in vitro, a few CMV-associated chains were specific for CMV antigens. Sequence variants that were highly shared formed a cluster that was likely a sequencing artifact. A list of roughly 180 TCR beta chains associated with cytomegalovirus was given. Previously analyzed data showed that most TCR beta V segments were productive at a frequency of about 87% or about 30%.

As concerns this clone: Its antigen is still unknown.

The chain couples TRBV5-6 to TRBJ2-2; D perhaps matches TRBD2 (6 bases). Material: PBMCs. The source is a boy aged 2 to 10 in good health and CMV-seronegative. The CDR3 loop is CASSTGDSGELFF. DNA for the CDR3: TGTGCCAGCAGTACGGGGGATTCCGGGGAGCTGTTTTTT.